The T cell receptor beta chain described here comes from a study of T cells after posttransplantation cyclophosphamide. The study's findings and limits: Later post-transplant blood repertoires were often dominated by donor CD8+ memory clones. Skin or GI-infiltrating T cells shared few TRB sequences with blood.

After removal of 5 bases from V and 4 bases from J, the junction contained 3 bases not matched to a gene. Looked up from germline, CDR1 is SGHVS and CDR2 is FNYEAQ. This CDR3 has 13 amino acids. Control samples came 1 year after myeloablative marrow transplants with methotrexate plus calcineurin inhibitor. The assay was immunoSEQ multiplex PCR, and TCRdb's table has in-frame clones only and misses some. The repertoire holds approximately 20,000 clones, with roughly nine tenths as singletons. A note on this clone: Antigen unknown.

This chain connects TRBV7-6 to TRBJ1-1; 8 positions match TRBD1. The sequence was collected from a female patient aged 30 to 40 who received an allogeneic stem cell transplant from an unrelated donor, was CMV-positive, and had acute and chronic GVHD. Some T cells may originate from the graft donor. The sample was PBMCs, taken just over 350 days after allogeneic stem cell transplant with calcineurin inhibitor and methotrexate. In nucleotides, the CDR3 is TGTGCCAGCAGCAGGACAGGGCGCACTGAAGCTTTCTTT. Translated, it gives CASSRTGRTEAFF.